A selection of T cell receptor beta chains follows, all from one sample in a study of regulatory T cells in long-lasting Graves disease. TCRdb reanalysed the multiplex PCR reads using MiXCR and keeps one entry per CDR3 protein. This sample has roughly 490,000 distinct CDR3 sequences; around a fifth occur once, and the top ten carry around 13%. Sample: peripheral blood mononuclear cells (PBMCs), taken when the disease was refractory, from a patient treated with antithyroid drugs. The receptors come from a female donor with Graves disease. Both conserved end residues are part of each CDR3. D genes are given only for firm matches. Some rows have no size entry. The others give once, few or many, or a class for an expanded clone.

v_gene: TRBV6-1
abundance: many
d_gene: NA
j_gene: TRBJ1-2
CDR3aa: CASTDLQAGYGYTF
CDR3nt: TGTGCCAGCACCGATCTCCAAGCGGGCTATGGCTACACCTTC

v_gene: TRBV6-2/TRBV6-3
abundance: many
d_gene: NA
j_gene: TRBJ1-1
CDR3aa: CASSYSGGTEAFF
CDR3nt: TGTGCCAGCAGTTACTCGGGGGGTACTGAAGCTTTCTTT

v_gene: TRBV20-1
abundance: few
d_gene: NA
j_gene: TRBJ1-5
CDR3aa: CSAAGTRYSNQPQHF
CDR3nt: TGCAGTGCTGCCGGGACACGATATAGCAATCAGCCCCAGCATTTT

v_gene: TRBV30
abundance: many
d_gene: NA
j_gene: TRBJ1-1
CDR3aa: CAWSRPNTEAFF
CDR3nt: TGTGCCTGGAGCCGCCCGAACACTGAAGCTTTCTTT

v_gene: TRBV6-1
abundance: few
d_gene: NA
j_gene: TRBJ1-2
CDR3aa: CASSGEGSYGGYTF
CDR3nt: TGTGCCAGCAGTGGGGAGGGGTCCTACGGTGGCTACACCTTC

v_gene: TRBV20-1
abundance: NA
d_gene: NA
j_gene: TRBJ1-5
CDR3aa: CSATRANQPQHF
CDR3nt: TGCAGTGCTACGCGAGCCAATCAGCCCCAGCATTTT

v_gene: TRBV29-1
abundance: many
d_gene: NA
j_gene: TRBJ2-2
CDR3aa: CSVRVYRDTGELFF
CDR3nt: TGCAGCGTTCGGGTATACCGAGACACCGGGGAGCTGTTTTTT

v_gene: TRBV29-1
abundance: many
d_gene: NA
j_gene: TRBJ2-7
CDR3aa: CSVEEQYEQYF
CDR3nt: TGCAGCGTTGAAGAACAGTACGAGCAGTACTTC

v_gene: TRBV6-1
abundance: NA
d_gene: NA
j_gene: TRBJ2-2
CDR3aa: CASSKGRGVGELFF
CDR3nt: TGTGCCAGCTCTAAAGGGAGAGGGGTCGGGGAGCTGTTTTTT

v_gene: TRBV12-3/TRBV12-4
abundance: many
d_gene: TRBD2
j_gene: TRBJ2-7
CDR3aa: CASSPSGRSSYEQYF
CDR3nt: TGTGCCAGCAGCCCTAGCGGGAGGTCCTCCTACGAGCAGTACTTC

v_gene: TRBV12-3/TRBV12-4
abundance: many
d_gene: NA
j_gene: TRBJ1-3
CDR3aa: CASSLLNSGNTIYF
CDR3nt: TGTGCCAGCAGTTTACTAAACTCTGGAAACACCATATATTTT

v_gene: TRBV7-9
abundance: NA
d_gene: NA
j_gene: TRBJ2-7
CDR3aa: CASSLGGGDPYEQYF
CDR3nt: TGTGCCAGCAGCTTAGGTGGGGGAGACCCCTACGAGCAGTACTTC

v_gene: TRBV7-2
abundance: many
d_gene: NA
j_gene: TRBJ1-6
CDR3aa: CASSLGPPLHF
CDR3nt: TGTGCCAGCAGCTTAGGTCCACCCCTCCACTTT